The rows below give T cell receptor beta chains drawn from one sample of a study of cytomegalovirus exposure and HLA in healthy donors. TCRdb keeps only in-frame clones here, not all; method: immunoSEQ multiplex PCR. Found here are fewer than 150,000 clones, 60% to 85% of them singletons; the top ten hold approximately 4%. The source material was PBMCs. The receptors were gathered from a young man in good health and CMV-seronegative. Both conserved end residues are part of each CDR3. Fields, in order: clone size, V gene, J gene, D gene, CDR3 protein, CDR3 DNA. The D gene is left open where the match is weak. A clone size is listed for some rows: how often the clone was seen (once, few, many), or a class if it is expanded.

>once|TRBV5-1|TRBJ2-5|TRBD2
CASSHGTSEETQYF
TGCGCCAGCAGCCACGGGACTAGCGAAGAGACCCAGTACTTC
>.|TRBV13|TRBJ2-7|TRBD2
CASSPRTSGGPLTYEQYF
TGTGCCAGCAGCCCTCGGACTAGCGGGGGGCCCCTTACCTACGAGCAGTACTTC
>few|TRBV30|TRBJ2-3|.
CACRGPDTQYF
TGTGCCTGTAGGGGCCCAGATACGCAGTATTTT
>few|TRBV2|TRBJ2-7|.
CASKLLGTSYEQYF
TGTGCCAGCAAACTCCTCGGGACATCCTACGAGCAGTACTTC
>.|TRBV2|TRBJ1-3|TRBD1
CASSRTGGASGNTIYF
TGTGCCAGCAGCCGGACAGGGGGAGCCTCTGGAAACACCATATATTTT
>few|TRBV30|TRBJ1-6|TRBD1
CAWRRAVAGGLTTSSYNSPLHF
TGTGCCTGGAGAAGGGCGGTGGCAGGGGGCCTCACGACTAGCTCCTATAATTCACCCCTCCACTTT
>.|TRBV30|TRBJ2-7|TRBD2
CAWQTSGPSSYEQYF
TGTGCCTGGCAGACTAGCGGCCCGAGCTCCTACGAGCAGTACTTC
>.|TRBV9|TRBJ2-2|.
CASSFRGDTGELFF
TGTGCCAGCAGCTTCAGGGGAGACACCGGGGAGCTGTTTTTT
>.|TRBV2|TRBJ1-1|.
CASRVTAASEAFF
TGTGCCAGCAGGGTAACAGCGGCCAGTGAAGCTTTCTTT
>.|TRBV6-1|TRBJ1-1|.
CASSEGRGEAFF
TGTGCCAGCAGTGAAGGAAGGGGTGAAGCTTTCTTT
>.|TRBV7-2|TRBJ2-5|.
CASSVRGAQETQYF
TGTGCCAGCAGCGTTCGGGGGGCCCAAGAGACCCAGTACTTC
>.|TRBV6-1|TRBJ1-1|.
CASRRDEAFF
TGTGCCAGCAGGAGAGATGAAGCTTTCTTT
>once|TRBV11-3|TRBJ2-2|TRBD2
CASSPPAGVFGTGELFF
TGTGCCAGCAGCCCACCGGCGGGGGTTTTCGGCACCGGGGAGCTGTTTTTT
>.|TRBV7-9|TRBJ2-3|.
CASSLAILGQRTDTQYF
TGTGCCAGCAGCTTAGCTATTTTAGGACAGCGCACAGATACGCAGTATTTT
>.|TRBV13|TRBJ2-7|TRBD1
CASSFVGQGSYEQYF
TGTGCCAGCAGCTTCGTGGGACAGGGGTCCTACGAGCAGTACTTC
>.|TRBV7-9|TRBJ2-1|.
CASSSTGTSSYNEQFF
TGTGCCAGCAGCTCCACCGGGACAAGCTCCTACAATGAGCAGTTCTTC
>.|TRBV27|TRBJ1-4|TRBD1
CASSASGTDFELFF
TGTGCCAGCAGTGCCTCCGGGACAGACTTCGAACTGTTTTTT
>.|TRBV18|TRBJ1-2|.
CASSPSSYGYTF
TGTGCCAGCTCACCATCCAGCTATGGCTACACCTTC
>.|TRBV30|TRBJ1-2|.
CAWTTGFNYGYTF
TGTGCCTGGACTACAGGGTTTAACTATGGCTACACCTTC
>.|TRBV5-1|TRBJ2-5|TRBD2
CASSLEPREGGQETQYF
TGCGCCAGCAGCTTGGAGCCGCGGGAGGGCGGACAAGAGACCCAGTACTTC
>.|TRBV19|TRBJ2-4|TRBD1
CASSIEGTGGIQYF
TGTGCCAGTAGTATAGAAGGGACAGGGGGAATTCAGTACTTC
>.|TRBV5-1|TRBJ2-2|TRBD2
CASSLTSGGTGELFF
TGCGCCAGCAGCTTGACTAGCGGGGGCACCGGGGAGCTGTTTTTT
>.|TRBV5-1|TRBJ2-7|.
CASGRGIHEQYF
TGCGCCAGCGGTCGGGGTATCCACGAGCAGTACTTC
>.|TRBV7-9|TRBJ1-5|.
CASTPGHSNQPQHF
TGTGCCAGCACCCCAGGGCATAGCAATCAGCCCCAGCATTTT
>.|TRBV5-4|TRBJ2-6|TRBD1
CASGLQGASGANVLTF
TGTGCCAGCGGACTACAGGGGGCTTCTGGGGCCAACGTCCTGACTTTC
>.|TRBV19|TRBJ1-1|.
CASSGRLNTEAFF
TGTGCCAGTAGTGGCAGATTGAACACTGAAGCTTTCTTT
>.|TRBV18|TRBJ2-5|TRBD1
CASSPRTGVAETQYF
TGTGCCAGCTCACCAAGGACAGGAGTCGCAGAGACCCAGTACTTC
>.|TRBV18|TRBJ1-2|.
CASSEVGLEGGGYGYTF
TGTGCCAGCTCCGAGGTCGGGTTAGAGGGAGGAGGCTATGGCTACACCTTC
>.|TRBV28|TRBJ1-5|TRBD1
CASSQTTTGSFNQPQHF
TGTGCCAGCAGCCAAACCACGACAGGGTCGTTCAATCAGCCCCAGCATTTT
>.|TRBV11-2|TRBJ2-5|.
CASSLSGETQYF
TGTGCCAGCAGCTTATCCGGGGAGACCCAGTACTTC
>.|TRBV6-1|TRBJ2-3|.
CASSLSGFTDTQYF
TGTGCCAGCAGTCTAAGTGGTTTCACAGATACGCAGTATTTT
>.|TRBV9|TRBJ2-3|TRBD2
CASSVVGSGGTDTQYF
TGTGCCAGCAGCGTAGTGGGTAGCGGGGGCACAGATACGCAGTATTTT
>once|TRBV7-9|TRBJ2-2|TRBD1
CASRASGTGRTGELFF
TGTGCCAGCAGGGCCTCCGGGACAGGGAGGACCGGGGAGCTGTTTTTT
>.|TRBV5-1|TRBJ1-3|.
CASSFADRGNTIYF
TGCGCCAGCAGCTTTGCCGACAGGGGAAACACCATATATTTT
>.|TRBV6-5|TRBJ2-7|.
CASSLTADPFYEQYF
TGTGCCAGCAGTTTAACAGCGGATCCTTTCTACGAGCAGTACTTC
>.|TRBV27|TRBJ1-2|TRBD1
CASSIRQGAVNYGYTF
TGTGCCAGCAGTATTCGACAGGGGGCGGTTAACTATGGCTACACCTTC